This TCR beta chain originates from a study of T cells of healthy individuals. This CDR3 spans 15 amino acids. The V gene end was trimmed by 7 bases and the J gene end by 5 bases; junction bases not matched to a gene: 10. The germline gives CDR1 MDHEN, CDR2 SYDVKM. This clonotype was counted between two and nine times. One entry per CDR3 protein results from TCRdb running MiXCR on the 5' RACE reads. Of around 100,000 distinct CDR3 sequences in the sample, about 16% were seen once. This receptor was identified in a human donor in good health. The chain uses TRBV28 and TRBJ2-5; TRBD2 matches at 10 bases. The CDR3 loop is CASTGLYSGRETQYF. The CDR3 DNA reads as TGTGCCAGCACGGGGTTGTATAGCGGGAGGGAGACCCAGTACTTC.